Detailed here is one T cell receptor beta chain. Antigen: not known. The read is 3 residues too short to cover the CDR3 end, so that end is filled in from the germline J gene. V lost 4 bases, J lost 2 bases, and 10 bases stayed unmatched. CDR1 SGHVS and CDR2 FNYEAQ come from the germline V gene. This CDR3 comprises 18 residues. The repertoire was sequenced with immunoSEQ multiplex PCR; TCRdb's copy has only in-frame clones and lacks some. The sample data list tens of thousands of clones. The source of the sample is a study of T cells in women clearing cervical HPV infection. About the research overall: Controls gave blood once infection was undetectable; cases at lesion identification.

Study findings and constraints: Associations may precede or follow infection; HPV-specific or memory T cells were not isolated.

The clonotype comes from a woman aged 18-69 years with a cervical HPV16 infection that either progressed to CIN3+ or cleared (not recorded which). This sequence joins TRBV7-6 and TRBJ2-2; 10 nucleotides match TRBD2. Sequencing was performed on blood buffy coat. CDR3 in amino acids: CASSSPETSGPNTGELFF. The part of the CDR3 DNA that was read is TGTGCCAGCAGCTCGCCCGAGACTAGCGGGCCAAACACCGGGGAG.